This T cell receptor (beta chain) was sequenced for a study of Graves' ophthalmopathy and Graves' hyperthyroidism. Hyperthyroidism showing no ophthalmopathy within 18 months of follow-up was stable. Investigators amplified TCR beta CDR3 regions from RNA transcripts. A first-round RT-PCR used HTBI primers, followed by a second-round multiplex PCR. One entry per CDR3 protein, called by TCRdb with MiXCR from the multiplex PCR reads. The sample consists of hundreds of thousands of distinct CDR3 sequences, 20% to 25% of them appearing once. This clonotype was counted ten times or more. After removal of 3 bases from V and 4 bases from J, the junction contained 3 bases not matched to a gene. From germline, CDR1 is MNHEY and CDR2 SMNVEV (reference sequence). This CDR3 has 15 amino acids.

Material: peripheral blood. The chain has TRBV27 and TRBJ1-3; 10 bases are shared with TRBD1. This receptor was identified in a woman younger than 30 with stable Graves' hyperthyroidism. The CDR3 loop is CASSFGTGAGNTIYF. The CDR3 coding sequence is TGTGCCAGCAGTTTCGGGACAGGGGCCGGAAACACCATATATTTT.